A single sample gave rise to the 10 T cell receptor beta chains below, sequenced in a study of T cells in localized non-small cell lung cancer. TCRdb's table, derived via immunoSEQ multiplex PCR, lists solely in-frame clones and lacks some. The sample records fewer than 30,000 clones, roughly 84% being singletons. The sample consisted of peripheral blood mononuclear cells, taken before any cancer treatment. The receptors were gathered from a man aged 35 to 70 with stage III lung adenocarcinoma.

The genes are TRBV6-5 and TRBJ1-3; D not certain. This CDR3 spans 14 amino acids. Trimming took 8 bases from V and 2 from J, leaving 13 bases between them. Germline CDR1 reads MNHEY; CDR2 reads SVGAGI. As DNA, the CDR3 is TGTGCCAGCTCTCGACGGGCGGCTGGAAACACCATATATTTT. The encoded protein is CASSRRAAGNTIYF.

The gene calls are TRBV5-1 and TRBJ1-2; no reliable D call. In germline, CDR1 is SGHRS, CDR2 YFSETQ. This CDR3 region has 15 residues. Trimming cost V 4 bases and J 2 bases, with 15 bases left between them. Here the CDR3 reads CASSPHLTMNYGYTF. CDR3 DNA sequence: TGCGCCAGCAGCCCACATCTGACGATGAACTATGGCTACACCTTC.

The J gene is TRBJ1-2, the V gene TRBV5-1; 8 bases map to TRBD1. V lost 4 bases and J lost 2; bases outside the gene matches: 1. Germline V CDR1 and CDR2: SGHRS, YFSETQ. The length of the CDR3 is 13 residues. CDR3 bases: TGCGCCAGCAGCCGGACAGGGAACTATGGCTACACCTTC. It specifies CASSRTGNYGYTF.

The CDR3 reads CASSLDGGSQYEQYF. The CDR3 bases are TGTGCCAGCAGCTTGGACGGGGGTTCTCAGTACGAGCAGTACTTC. This chain connects TRBV7-3 to TRBJ2-7, with D possibly being TRBD2 (6 bases). The CDR3 covers 15 residues. The germline V gene has CDR1 SGHTA and CDR2 FQGTGA. The ends were cut back, 3 bases at V and 4 bases at J, with 16 bases in the middle.

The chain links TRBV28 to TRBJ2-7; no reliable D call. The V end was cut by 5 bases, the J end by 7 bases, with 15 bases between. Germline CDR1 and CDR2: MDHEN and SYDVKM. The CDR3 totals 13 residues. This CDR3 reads CASSLRTPGEQYF. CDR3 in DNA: TGTGCCAGCAGTCTACGGACCCCAGGAGAGCAGTACTTC.

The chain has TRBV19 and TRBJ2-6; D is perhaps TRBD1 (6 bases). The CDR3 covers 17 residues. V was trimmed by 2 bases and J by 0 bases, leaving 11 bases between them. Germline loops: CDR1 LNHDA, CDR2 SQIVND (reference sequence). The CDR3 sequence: CASSISGTHSGANVLTF. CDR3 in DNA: TGTGCCAGTAGTATATCCGGGACACACTCTGGGGCCAACGTCCTGACTTTC.

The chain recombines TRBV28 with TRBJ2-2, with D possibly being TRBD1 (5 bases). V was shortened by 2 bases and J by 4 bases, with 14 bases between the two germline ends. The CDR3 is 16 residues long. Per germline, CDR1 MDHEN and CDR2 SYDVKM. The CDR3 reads CASSLAPQGFTGELFF. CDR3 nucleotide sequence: TGTGCCAGCAGTTTAGCCCCGCAGGGATTCACCGGGGAGCTGTTTTTT.

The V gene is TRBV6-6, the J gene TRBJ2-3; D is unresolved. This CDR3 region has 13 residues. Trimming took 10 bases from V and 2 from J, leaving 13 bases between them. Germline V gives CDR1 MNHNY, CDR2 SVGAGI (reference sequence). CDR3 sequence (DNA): TGTGCCATTAGAGCCGGTATCACAGATACGCAGTATTTT. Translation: CAIRAGITDTQYF.

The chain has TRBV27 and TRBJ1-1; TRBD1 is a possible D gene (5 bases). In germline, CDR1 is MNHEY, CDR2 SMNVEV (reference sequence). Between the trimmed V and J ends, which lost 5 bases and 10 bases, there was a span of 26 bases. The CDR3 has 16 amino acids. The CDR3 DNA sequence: TGTGCCAGCAGTACCCGAGGGACGGGAGGAGTCGGAGGAGCTTTCTTT. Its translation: CASSTRGTGGVGGAFF.

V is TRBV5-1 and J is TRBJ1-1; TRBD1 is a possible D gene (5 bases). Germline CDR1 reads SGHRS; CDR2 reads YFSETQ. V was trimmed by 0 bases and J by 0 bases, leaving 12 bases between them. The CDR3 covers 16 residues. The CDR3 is CASSLAVSGLNTEAFF. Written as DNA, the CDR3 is TGCGCCAGCAGCTTGGCCGTTTCAGGGCTGAACACTGAAGCTTTCTTT.